This T cell receptor beta chain is drawn from a study of T cells in Graves' hyperthyroidism and ophthalmopathy. As for the study in general: Specimen type is peripheral blood, collected at initial diagnosis prior to any treatment.

This clonotype came up many times. The source material, RNA transcripts, was used to amplify TCR beta CDR3 regions. In the first-round RT-PCR of the TCR CDR3, the HTBI primer set was used. TCRdb re-analysed the multiplex PCR reads in MiXCR, keeping a single row per CDR3 protein. Among under 400,000 distinct CDR3 sequences listed, about 14% were seen once. V lost 6 bases and J lost 5, with 10 bases in between. This CDR3 contains 12 residues. Germline CDR1 reads SNHLY; CDR2 reads FYNNEI. It was considered stable Graves' hyperthyroidism when ophthalmopathy did not progress within 18 months. V gene TRBV2 combines with J gene TRBJ1-1, with D unclear. The TCR sequence derives from a woman aged 55-70 years with Graves' hyperthyroidism. The sample consisted of blood. CDR3 in amino acids: CASSPGETEAFF. The DNA for the CDR3 is TGTGCCAGCAGCCCCGGCGAAACTGAAGCTTTCTTT.